This TCR beta chain was captured in a study of CD8 T cells in ankylosing spondylitis. Trimming shortened V by 9 bases and J by 2 bases, and 10 bases separated the two germline ends. This CDR3 contains 12 residues. The germline V gene has CDR1 MNHEY and CDR2 SMNVEV (reference sequence). General study points: What seemed typical of ankylosing spondylitis blood was a TCR beta motif built from fewer than ten highly homologous variants. Peripheral blood held disease-linked clones only at relatively low frequency, and these were CD8+. The authors reported significant enrichment of disease-linked clones in matched ankylosing spondylitis synovial fluid.

By quantitative 5'-RACE with molecular barcodes, the TCR beta libraries were made. TCRdb processed the 5' RACE reads anew with MiXCR; each CDR3 protein has one entry. The repertoire has more than 150,000 distinct CDR3 sequences, 10% to 15% of them found once; the top ten carry approximately 11%. This clonotype was detected many times. Its antigen remains unknown. The gene calls are TRBV27 and TRBJ1-1; D is unresolved. This clonotype originated in a female donor with ankylosing spondylitis or in good health (not recorded which). The material sequenced was blood, either unsorted or a sorted T cell fraction (not recorded which). CDR3 bases: TGTGCCAGTCGGGGTCAAAACACTGAAGCTTTCTTT. Its protein product is CASRGQNTEAFF.